The sequence of this TCR beta chain was determined in a study of blood T cells in healthy people across ages. This CDR3 has 15 residues. CDR1 is MNHEY, CDR2 SVGAGI, per germline. V trimming: 9 bases; J trimming: 9 bases; junction bases outside the gene matches: 16. Alongside a J-beta primer mix, a sample-barcoded 5' primer served in a second PCR lasting roughly 6 to 11 cycles. A minimum of 2.5 million CDR3-containing paired-end reads was obtained for each sample. A single record per CDR3 protein comes from TCRdb applying MiXCR to the 5' RACE reads. The table has about 800,000 distinct CDR3 sequences, about 47% seen once. For every donor, a draw yielded 8.5 to 10 milliliters of peripheral blood. The total RNA that was extracted per sample amounted to at least 5.5 micrograms.

The source of this sequence is a man aged 80 or over in good health. Specimen: blood. The chain joins TRBV6-5 to TRBJ2-1; 8 bases align to TRBD2. This chain's CDR3 is CASSISGTRRGEQFF. CDR3 sequence (DNA): TGTGCCAGTTCCATTTCCGGGACTAGGCGGGGTGAGCAGTTCTTC.